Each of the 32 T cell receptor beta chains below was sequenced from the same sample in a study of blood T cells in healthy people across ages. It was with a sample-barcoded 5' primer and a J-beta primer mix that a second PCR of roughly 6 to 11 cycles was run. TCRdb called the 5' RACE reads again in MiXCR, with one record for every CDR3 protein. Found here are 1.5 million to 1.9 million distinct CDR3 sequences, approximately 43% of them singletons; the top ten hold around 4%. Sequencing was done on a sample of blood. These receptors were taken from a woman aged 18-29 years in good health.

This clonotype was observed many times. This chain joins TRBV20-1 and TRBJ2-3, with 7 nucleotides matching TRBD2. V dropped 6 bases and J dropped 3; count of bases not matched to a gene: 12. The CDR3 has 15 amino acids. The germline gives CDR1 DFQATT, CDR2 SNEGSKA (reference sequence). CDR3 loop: CSATASAGVTDTQYF. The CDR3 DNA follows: TGCAGTGCCACCGCCTCGGCGGGAGTTACAGATACGCAGTATTTT.

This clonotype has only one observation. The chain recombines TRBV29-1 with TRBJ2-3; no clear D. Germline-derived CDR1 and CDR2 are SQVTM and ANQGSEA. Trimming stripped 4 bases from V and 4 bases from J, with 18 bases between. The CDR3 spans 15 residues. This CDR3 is CSVAPSQKAPDTQYF. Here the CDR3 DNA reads TGCAGCGTTGCCCCCTCCCAAAAAGCCCCAGATACGCAGTATTTT.

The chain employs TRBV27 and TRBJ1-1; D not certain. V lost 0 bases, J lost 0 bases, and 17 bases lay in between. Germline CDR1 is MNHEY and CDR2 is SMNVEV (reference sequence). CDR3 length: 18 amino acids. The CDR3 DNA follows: TGTGCCAGCAGTTTATCGATACAGACTACCCTTATGAACACTGAAGCTTTCTTT. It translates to CASSLSIQTTLMNTEAFF.

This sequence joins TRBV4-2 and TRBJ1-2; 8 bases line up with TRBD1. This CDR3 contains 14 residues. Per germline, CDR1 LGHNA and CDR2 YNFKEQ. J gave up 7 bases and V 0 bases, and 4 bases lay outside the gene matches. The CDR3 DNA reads TGTGCCAGCAGCCAAGAAAGGACAGGGACTGGCTACACCTTC. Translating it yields CASSQERTGTGYTF.

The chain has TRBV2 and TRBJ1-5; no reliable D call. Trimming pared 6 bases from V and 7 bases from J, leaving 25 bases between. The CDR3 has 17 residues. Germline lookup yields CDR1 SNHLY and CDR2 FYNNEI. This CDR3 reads CASRNHPNPFLGQPQHF. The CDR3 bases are TGTGCCAGCAGGAACCACCCGAACCCCTTTCTTGGCCAGCCCCAGCATTTT. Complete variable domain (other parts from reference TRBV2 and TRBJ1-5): EPEVTQTPSHQVTQMGQEVILRCVPISNHLYFYWYRQILGQKVEFLVSFYNNEISEKSEIFDDQFSVERPDGSNFTLKIRSTKLEDSAMYFCASRNHPNPFLGQPQHFGDGTRLSIL.

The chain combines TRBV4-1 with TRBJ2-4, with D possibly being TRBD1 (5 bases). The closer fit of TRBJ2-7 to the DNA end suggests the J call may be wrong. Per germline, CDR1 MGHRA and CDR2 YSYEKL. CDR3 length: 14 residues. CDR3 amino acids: CASSPQVGAYEQYF. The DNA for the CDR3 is TGCGCCAGCAGCCCACAGGTAGGGGCATACGAGCAGTACTTC.

This CDR3 is CSAISGGTTQETQYF. The CDR3 DNA sequence: TGCAGTGCCATAAGCGGGGGGACAACTCAAGAGACCCAGTACTTC. V usage is TRBV20-1 and J usage is TRBJ2-5; TRBD2 matches at 9 bases. CDR3 length: 15 residues. V trimming: 6 bases; J trimming: 2 bases; junction bases outside the gene matches: 10. Germline V gene data show CDR1 as DFQATT and CDR2 as SNEGSKA (reference sequence).

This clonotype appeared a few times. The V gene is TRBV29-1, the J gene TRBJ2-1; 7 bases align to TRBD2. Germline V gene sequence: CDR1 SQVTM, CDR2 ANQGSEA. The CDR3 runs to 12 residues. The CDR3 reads CSSSGSYNEQFF. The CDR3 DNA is TGCAGTTCTAGCGGCTCCTACAATGAGCAGTTCTTC.

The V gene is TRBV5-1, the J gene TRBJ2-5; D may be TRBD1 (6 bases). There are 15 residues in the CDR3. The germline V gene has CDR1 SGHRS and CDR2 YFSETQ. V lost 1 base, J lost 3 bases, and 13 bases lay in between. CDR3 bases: TGCGCCAGCAGCTTGTTTGGGGGCCGAGAAGAGACCCAGTACTTC. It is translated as CASSLFGGREETQYF.

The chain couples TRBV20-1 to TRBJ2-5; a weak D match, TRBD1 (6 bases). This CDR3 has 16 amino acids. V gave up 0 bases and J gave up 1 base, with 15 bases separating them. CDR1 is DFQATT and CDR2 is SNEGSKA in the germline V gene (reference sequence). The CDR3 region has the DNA TGCAGTGCTAGAGATTGGGGCCGGGACATCCAAGAGACCCAGTACTTC. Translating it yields CSARDWGRDIQETQYF.

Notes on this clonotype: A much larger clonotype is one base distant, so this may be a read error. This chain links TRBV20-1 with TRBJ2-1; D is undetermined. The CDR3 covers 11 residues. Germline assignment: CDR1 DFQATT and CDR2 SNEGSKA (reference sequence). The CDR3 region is CRAGSYNEQFF. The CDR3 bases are TGCAGGGCTGGCTCCTACAATGAGCAGTTCTTC.

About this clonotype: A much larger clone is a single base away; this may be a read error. CDR3: CASGSSSPTPYSYNEQFF. In nucleotides, the CDR3 is TGTGCCAGCGGCTCGTCTTCTCCAACCCCTTACTCCTACAATGAGCAGTTCTTC. This chain uses TRBV7-2 with TRBJ2-1; D call uncertain. The V gene lost 8 bases and the J gene lost 0 bases, with 23 bases spanning the gap. The germline V gene has CDR1 SGHTA and CDR2 FQGNSA. The CDR3 sequence is 18 residues long.

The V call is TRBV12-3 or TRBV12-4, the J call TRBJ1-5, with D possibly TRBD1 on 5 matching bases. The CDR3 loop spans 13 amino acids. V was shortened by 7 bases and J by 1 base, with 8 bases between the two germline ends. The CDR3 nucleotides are TGTGCCAGCATTGGGGGGAGCAATCAGCCCCAGCATTTT. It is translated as CASIGGSNQPQHF.

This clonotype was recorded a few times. CDR3 sequence (DNA): TGTGCCAGCAGCGCGAGGGGACGGGGCACAGATACGCAGTATTTT. This gives the protein CASSARGRGTDTQYF. The rearrangement uses TRBV2 and TRBJ2-3; D assignment may be TRBD1 or TRBD2 (5 bases each). The CDR3 is made up of 15 amino acids. The V gene lost 6 bases and the J gene lost 1 base, with 14 bases spanning the gap. Per germline, CDR1 SNHLY and CDR2 FYNNEI.

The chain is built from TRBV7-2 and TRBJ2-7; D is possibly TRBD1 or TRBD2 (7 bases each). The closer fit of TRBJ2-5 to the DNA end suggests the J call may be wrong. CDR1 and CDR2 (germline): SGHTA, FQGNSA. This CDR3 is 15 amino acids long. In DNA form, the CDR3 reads TGTGCCAGCAGCTTCCAGGGGGGGGGTCGGGAGACCCAGTACTTC. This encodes CASSFQGGGRETQYF.

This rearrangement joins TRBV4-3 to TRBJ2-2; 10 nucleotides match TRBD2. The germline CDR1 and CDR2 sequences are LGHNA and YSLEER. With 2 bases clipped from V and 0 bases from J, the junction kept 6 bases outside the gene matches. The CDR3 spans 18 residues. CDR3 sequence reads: CASSQFLAGVANTGELFF. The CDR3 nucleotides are TGCGCCAGCAGCCAATTTCTAGCGGGAGTCGCGAACACCGGGGAGCTGTTTTTT.

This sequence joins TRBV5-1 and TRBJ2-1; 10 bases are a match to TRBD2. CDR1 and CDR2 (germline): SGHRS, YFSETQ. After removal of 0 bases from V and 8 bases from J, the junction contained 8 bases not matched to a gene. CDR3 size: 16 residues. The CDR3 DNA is TGCGCCAGCAGCTTGGTGGCTAGCGGGAGTTTGGATGAGCAGTTCTTC. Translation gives CASSLVASGSLDEQFF. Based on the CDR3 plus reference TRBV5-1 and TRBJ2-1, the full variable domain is KAGVTQTPRYLIKTRGQQVTLSCSPISGHRSVSWYQQTPGQGLQFLFEYFSETQRNKGNFPGRFSGRQFSNSRSEMNVSTLELGDSALYLCASSLVASGSLDEQFFGPGTRLTVL.

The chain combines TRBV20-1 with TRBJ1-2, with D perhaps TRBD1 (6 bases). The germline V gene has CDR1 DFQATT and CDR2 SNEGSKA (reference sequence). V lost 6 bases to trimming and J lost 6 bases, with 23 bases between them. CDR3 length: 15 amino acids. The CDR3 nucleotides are TGCAGTGCCCCTCACCCGGGACACGGAATAGATGGCTACACCTTC. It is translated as CSAPHPGHGIDGYTF.

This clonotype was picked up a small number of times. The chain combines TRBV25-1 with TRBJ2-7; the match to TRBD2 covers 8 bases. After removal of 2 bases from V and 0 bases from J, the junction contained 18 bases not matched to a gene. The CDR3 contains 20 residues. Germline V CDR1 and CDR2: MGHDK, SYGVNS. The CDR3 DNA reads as TGTGCCAGCAGTGAAGGAGCACTAGACCCGCGGGGGGCTTTCTCCTACGAGCAGTACTTC. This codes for CASSEGALDPRGAFSYEQYF.

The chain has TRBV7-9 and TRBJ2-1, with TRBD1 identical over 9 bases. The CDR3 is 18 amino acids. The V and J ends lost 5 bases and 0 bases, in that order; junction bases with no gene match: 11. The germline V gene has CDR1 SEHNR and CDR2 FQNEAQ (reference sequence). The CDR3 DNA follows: TGTGCCAGCAGCACCGGGACAGGGACCCTTAGCTCCTACAATGAGCAGTTCTTC. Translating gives CASSTGTGTLSSYNEQFF.

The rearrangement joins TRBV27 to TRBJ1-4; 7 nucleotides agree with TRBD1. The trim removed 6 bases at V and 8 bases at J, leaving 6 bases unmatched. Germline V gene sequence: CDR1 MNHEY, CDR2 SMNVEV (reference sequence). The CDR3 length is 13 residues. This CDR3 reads CASSRRGVEKLFF. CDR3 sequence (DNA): TGTGCCAGCAGCCGCAGGGGGGTCGAAAAACTGTTTTTT.

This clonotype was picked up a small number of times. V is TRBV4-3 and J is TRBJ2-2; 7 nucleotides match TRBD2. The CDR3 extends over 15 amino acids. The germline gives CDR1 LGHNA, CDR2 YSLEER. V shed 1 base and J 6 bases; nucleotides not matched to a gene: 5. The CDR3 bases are TGCGCCAGCAGCCAAGGGCGGGAGAGTGCCGGGGAGCTGTTTTTT. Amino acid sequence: CASSQGRESAGELFF.

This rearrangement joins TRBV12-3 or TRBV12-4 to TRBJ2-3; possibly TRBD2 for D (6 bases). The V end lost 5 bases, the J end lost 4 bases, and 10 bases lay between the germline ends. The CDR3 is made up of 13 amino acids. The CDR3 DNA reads TGTGCCAGCAGTAGCCTAGCGCCAGATACGCAGTATTTT. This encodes CASSSLAPDTQYF.

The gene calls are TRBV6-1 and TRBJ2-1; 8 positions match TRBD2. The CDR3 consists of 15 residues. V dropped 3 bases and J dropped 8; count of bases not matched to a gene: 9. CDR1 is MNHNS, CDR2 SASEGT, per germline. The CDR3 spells CASSELRAGDDEQFF. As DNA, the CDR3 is TGTGCCAGCAGTGAGTTGCGAGCGGGAGATGATGAGCAGTTCTTC.

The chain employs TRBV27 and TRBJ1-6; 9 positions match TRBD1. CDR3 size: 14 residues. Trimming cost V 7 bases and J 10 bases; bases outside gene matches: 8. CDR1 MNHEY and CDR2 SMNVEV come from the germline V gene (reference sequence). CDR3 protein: CASNPGTGTSPLHF. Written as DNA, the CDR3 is TGTGCCAGCAACCCCGGGACAGGGACCTCACCCCTCCACTTT.

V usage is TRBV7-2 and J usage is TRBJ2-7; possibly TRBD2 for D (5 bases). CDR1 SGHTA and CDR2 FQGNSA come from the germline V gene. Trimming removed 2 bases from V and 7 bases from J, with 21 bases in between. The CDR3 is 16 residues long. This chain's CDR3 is CASSLRETLYSIEQYF. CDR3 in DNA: TGTGCCAGCAGCTTAAGGGAGACGCTCTACAGTATAGAGCAGTACTTC.

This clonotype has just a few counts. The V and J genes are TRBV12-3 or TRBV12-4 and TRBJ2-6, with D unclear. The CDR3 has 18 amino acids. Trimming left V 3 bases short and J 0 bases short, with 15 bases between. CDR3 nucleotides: TGTGCCAGCAGTTTTACGGCAGCTCTATTCTCTGGGGCCAACGTCCTGACTTTC. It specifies CASSFTAALFSGANVLTF.

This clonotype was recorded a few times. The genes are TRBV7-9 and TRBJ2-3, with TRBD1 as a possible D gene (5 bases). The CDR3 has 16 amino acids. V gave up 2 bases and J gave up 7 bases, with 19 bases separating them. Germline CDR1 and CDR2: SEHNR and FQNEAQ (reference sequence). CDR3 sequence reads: CASSLSWQGLVNTQYF. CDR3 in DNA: TGTGCCAGCAGCTTATCTTGGCAGGGTTTGGTAAATACGCAGTATTTT.

CDR3 bases: TGTGCCAGCAGCCTACCGGACAGGGGGCCTAACAATGAGCAGTTCTTC. This translates into CASSLPDRGPNNEQFF. The chain links TRBV11-2 to TRBJ2-1, with 11 bases fitting TRBD1. There are 16 residues in the CDR3. CDR1 SGHAT and CDR2 FQNNGV come from the germline V gene. The junction had 8 bases not matched to a gene; V was cut back by 5 bases and J by 5 bases.

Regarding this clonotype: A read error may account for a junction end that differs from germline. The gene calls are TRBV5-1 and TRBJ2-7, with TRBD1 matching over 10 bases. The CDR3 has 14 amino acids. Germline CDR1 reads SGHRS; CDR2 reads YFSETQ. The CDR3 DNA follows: TGCGCCAGCAGCCCGGGGACAGGGGTCTACGAGCGGTACTTC. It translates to CASSPGTGVYERYF. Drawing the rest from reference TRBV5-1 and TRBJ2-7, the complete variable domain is KAGVTQTPRYLIKTRGQQVTLSCSPISGHRSVSWYQQTPGQGLQFLFEYFSETQRNKGNFPGRFSGRQFSNSRSEMNVSTLELGDSALYLCASSPGTGVYERYFGPGTRLTVT.

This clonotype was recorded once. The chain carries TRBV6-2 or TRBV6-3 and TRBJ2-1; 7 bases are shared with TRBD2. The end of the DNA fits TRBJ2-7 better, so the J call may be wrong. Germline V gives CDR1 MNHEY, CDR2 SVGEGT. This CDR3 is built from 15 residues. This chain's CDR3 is CASSLRGGTYNEQYF. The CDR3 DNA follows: TGTGCCAGCAGCCTACGCGGGGGAACCTACAATGAGCAGTACTTC.

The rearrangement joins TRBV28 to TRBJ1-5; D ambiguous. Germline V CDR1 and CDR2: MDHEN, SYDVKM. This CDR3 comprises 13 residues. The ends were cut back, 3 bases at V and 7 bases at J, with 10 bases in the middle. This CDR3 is CASSFRATQPQHF. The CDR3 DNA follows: TGTGCCAGCAGTTTCCGCGCCACACAGCCCCAGCATTTT. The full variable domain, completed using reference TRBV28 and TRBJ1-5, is DVKVTQSSRYLVKRTGEKVFLECVQDMDHENMFWYRQDPGLGLRLIYFSYDVKMKEKGDIPEGYSVSREKKERFSLILESASTNQTSMYLCASSFRATQPQHFGDGTRLSIL.